The clone carrying this T cell receptor beta chain was detected only a few times. Antigen: not known. This sample was taken from a study of identical twins. Germline trimming cut 0 bases from V and 0 bases from J; bases unmatched to any gene: 10. In germline, CDR1 is MGHDK, CDR2 SYGVNS. CDR3 size: 19 residues. Study-level findings and limits: Within cord blood, abundant beta clonotypes carried fewer insertions, but memory repertoires showed no such trend.

TCRdb re-called the 5' RACE reads with MiXCR, one entry per CDR3 protein. This sample yields hundreds of thousands of distinct CDR3 sequences, of which approximately 13% are seen a single time; around 1.6% belongs to the top ten. The sample was also linked to a second study, of yellow fever vaccine responses in identical twins.

The chain couples TRBV25-1 to TRBJ2-1, with 8 positions matching TRBD2. The sequence was collected from a woman younger than 35 in good health. Sample: PBMCs. CDR3 sequence reads: CASSEYQRERDTSYNEQFF. DNA of the CDR3: TGTGCCAGCAGTGAATATCAGCGGGAGAGGGATACCTCCTACAATGAGCAGTTCTTC.